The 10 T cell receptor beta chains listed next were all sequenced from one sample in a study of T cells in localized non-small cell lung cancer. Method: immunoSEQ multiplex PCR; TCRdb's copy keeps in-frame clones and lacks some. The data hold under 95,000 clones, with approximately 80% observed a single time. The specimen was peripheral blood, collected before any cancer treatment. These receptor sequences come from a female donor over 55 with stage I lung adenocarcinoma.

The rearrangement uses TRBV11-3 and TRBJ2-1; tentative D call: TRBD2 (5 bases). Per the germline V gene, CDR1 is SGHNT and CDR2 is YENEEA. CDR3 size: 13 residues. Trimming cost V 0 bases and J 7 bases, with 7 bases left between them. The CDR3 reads CASSLEEDNEQFF. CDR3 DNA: TGTGCCAGCAGCTTAGAGGAGGATAATGAGCAGTTCTTC.

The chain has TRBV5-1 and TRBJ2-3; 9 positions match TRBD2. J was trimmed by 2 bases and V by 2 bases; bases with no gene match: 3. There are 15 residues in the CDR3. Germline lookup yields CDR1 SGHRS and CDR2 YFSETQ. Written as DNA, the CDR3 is TGCGCCAGCAGCTTCCTAGCGGGGATCACAGATACGCAGTATTTT. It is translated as CASSFLAGITDTQYF.

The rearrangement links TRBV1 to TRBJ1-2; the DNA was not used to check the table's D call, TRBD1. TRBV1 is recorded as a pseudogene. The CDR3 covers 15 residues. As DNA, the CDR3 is TGCACCAGCAGCCTCCAGAGTCGTCAGGACTATGGCTACACCTTC. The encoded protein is CTSSLQSRQDYGYTF.

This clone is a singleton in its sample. For the CDR3, the DNA is TGTGCCAGTAGGACCCCGGGGACAGGGTTTAATCAGCCCCAGCATTTT. Amino acid sequence: CASRTPGTGFNQPQHF. The genes are TRBV19 and TRBJ1-5; the match to TRBD1 covers 9 bases. The J segment lost 4 bases and the V segment lost 6 bases, leaving 10 bases of the junction unmatched. The length of the CDR3 is 16 residues. Germline V gene lookup returns CDR1 LNHDA and CDR2 SQIVND (reference sequence).

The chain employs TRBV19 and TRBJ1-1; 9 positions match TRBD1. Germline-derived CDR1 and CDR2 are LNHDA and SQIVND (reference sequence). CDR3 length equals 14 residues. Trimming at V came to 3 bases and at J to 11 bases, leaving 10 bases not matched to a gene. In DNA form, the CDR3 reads TGTGCCAGTAGTATTCAGGGGACAGGGCGCCTGGCTTTCTTT. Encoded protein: CASSIQGTGRLAFF.

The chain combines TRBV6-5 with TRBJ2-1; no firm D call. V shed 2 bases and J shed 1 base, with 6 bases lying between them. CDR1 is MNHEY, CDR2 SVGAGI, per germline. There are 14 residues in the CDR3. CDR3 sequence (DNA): TGTGCCAGCAGTTACAGCGATTCCTACAATGAGCAGTTCTTC. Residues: CASSYSDSYNEQFF.

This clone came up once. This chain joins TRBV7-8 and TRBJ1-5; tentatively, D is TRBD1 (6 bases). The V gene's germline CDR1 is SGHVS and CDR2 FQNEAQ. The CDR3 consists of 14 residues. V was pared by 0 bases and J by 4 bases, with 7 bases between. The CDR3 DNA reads TGTGCCAGCAGCTTAGCCGACAGGAATCAGCCCCAGCATTTT. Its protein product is CASSLADRNQPQHF.

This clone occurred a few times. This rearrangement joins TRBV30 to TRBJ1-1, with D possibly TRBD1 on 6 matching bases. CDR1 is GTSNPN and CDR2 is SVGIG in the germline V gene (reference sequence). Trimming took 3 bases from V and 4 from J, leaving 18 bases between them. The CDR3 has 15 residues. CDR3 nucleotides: TGTGCCTGGAGCATACGGGGGGCGCGGGGCACTGAAGCTTTCTTT. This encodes CAWSIRGARGTEAFF.

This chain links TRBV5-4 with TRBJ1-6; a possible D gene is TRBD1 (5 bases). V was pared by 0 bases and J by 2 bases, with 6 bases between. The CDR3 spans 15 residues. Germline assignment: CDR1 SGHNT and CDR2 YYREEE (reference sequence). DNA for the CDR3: TGTGCCAGCAGCTTGGTGACAGCCTATAATTCACCCCTCCACTTT. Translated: CASSLVTAYNSPLHF.

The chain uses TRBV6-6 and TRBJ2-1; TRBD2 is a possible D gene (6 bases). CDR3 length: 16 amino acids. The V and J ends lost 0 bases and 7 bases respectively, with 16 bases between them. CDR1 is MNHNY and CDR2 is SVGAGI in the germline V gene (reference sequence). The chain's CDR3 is CASSYSRTGDSNEQFF. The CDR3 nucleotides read TGTGCCAGCAGTTACTCGAGAACGGGAGATAGTAATGAGCAGTTCTTC.